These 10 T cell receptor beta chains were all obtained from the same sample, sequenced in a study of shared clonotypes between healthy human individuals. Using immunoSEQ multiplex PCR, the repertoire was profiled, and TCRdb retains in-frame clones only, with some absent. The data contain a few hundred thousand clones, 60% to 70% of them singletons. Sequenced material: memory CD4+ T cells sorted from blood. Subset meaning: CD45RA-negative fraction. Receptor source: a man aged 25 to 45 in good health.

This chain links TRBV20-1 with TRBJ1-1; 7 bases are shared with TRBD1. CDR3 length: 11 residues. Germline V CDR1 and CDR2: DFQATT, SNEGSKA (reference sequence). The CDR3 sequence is CRGTENTEAFF. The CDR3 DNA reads TGCAGGGGGACAGAGAACACTGAAGCTTTCTTT.

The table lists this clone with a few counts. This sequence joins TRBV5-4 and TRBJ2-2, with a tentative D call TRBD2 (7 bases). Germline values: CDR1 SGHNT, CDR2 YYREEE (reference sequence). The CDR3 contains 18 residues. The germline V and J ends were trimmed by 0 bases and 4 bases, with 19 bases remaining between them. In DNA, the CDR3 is TGTGCCAGCAGCTTGGCCTGGGGGCTAGCGGACCCCACCGGGGAGCTGTTTTTT. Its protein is CASSLAWGLADPTGELFF.

Written as DNA, the CDR3 is TGTGCCAGTAAGGGGAGCTCCTACGAGCAGTACTTC. The encoded protein is CASKGSSYEQYF. The rearrangement uses TRBV19 and TRBJ2-7; D tentatively reads TRBD1 or TRBD2 (5 bases each). Germline CDR1 LNHDA, CDR2 SQIVND (reference sequence). The V gene lost 7 bases and the J gene lost 0 bases, with 7 bases spanning the gap. CDR3 length: 12 amino acids.

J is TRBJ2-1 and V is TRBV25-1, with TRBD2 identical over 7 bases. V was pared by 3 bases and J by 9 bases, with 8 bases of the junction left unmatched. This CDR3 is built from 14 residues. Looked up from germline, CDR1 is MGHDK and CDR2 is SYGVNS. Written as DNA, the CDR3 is TGTGCCAGCAGTGAGCGGGAGCCTCCAGGTGAGCAGTTCTTC. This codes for CASSEREPPGEQFF.

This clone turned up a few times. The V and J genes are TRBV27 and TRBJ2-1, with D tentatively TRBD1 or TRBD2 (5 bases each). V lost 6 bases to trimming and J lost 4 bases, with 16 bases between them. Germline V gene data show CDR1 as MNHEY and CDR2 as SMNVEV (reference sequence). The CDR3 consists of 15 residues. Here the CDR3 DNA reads TGTGCCAGCAGCCGGGACGCCCCTACTTACAATGAGCAGTTCTTC. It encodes CASSRDAPTYNEQFF.

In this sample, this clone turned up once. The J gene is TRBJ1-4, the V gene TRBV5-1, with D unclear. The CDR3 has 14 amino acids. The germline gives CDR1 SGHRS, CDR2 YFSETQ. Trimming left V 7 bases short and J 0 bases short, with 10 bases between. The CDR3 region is CASRRASTNEKLFF. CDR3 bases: TGCGCCAGCCGGCGGGCCTCAACTAATGAAAAACTGTTTTTT. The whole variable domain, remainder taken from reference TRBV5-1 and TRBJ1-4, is KAGVTQTPRYLIKTRGQQVTLSCSPISGHRSVSWYQQTPGQGLQFLFEYFSETQRNKGNFPGRFSGRQFSNSRSEMNVSTLELGDSALYLCASRRASTNEKLFFGSGTQLSVL.

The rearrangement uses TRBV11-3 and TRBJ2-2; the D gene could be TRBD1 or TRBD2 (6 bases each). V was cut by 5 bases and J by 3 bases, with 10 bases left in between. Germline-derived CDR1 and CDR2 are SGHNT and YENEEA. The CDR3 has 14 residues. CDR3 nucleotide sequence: TGTGCCAGCAGCCGGGGGCCGGACACCGGGGAGCTGTTTTTT. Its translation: CASSRGPDTGELFF.

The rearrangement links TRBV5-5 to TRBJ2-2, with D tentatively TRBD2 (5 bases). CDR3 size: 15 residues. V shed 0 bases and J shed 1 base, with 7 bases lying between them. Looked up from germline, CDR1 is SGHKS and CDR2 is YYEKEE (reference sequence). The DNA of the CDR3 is TGTGCCAGCAGCTTGGCTACTAGGAACACCGGGGAGCTGTTTTTT. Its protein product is CASSLATRNTGELFF.

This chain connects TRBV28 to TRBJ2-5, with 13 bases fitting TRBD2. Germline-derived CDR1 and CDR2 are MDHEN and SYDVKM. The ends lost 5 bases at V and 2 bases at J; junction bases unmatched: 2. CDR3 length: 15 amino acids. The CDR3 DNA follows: TGTGCCAGCAGTCAACTAGCGGGAGGGCAAGAGACCCAGTACTTC. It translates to CASSQLAGGQETQYF.

CDR3 residues: CASSKGMSTDTQYF. DNA for the CDR3: TGCGCCAGCAGTAAGGGTATGAGCACAGATACGCAGTATTTT. The chain employs TRBV10-1 and TRBJ2-3; unclear D gene. V lost 5 bases and J lost 0, with 9 bases in between. CDR1 WNHNN and CDR2 SYGVQD come from the germline V gene (reference sequence). The CDR3 totals 14 residues.